This is a list of T cell receptor beta chains from one sample in a study of Ad26.COV2.S vaccination and SARS-CoV-2 variants. The repertoire was sequenced with immunoSEQ multiplex PCR; TCRdb's copy has only in-frame clones and lacks some. The top ten hold around 1.8% of the sample, which has over 400,000 clones, about 90% seen once. This specimen consisted of peripheral blood, obtained in a trial of Ad26.COV2.S vaccine versus placebo. The receptor source for this set is a person between 18 and 60 years old who received the Ad26.COV2.S COVID-19 vaccine or a placebo. Both conserved end residues are part of each CDR3. Fields, in order: J gene, clone size, D gene, V gene, CDR3 protein, CDR3 DNA. A D gene is named only where the DNA matches it firmly. Rows give clone size only sometimes, using once, few, many, or a class for an expanded clone.

J: TRBJ1-1; size: .; D: TRBD1; V: TRBV4-3; CDR3: CASSHDRGSFVTEAFF; DNA: TGCGCCAGCAGCCATGACAGGGGCTCATTCGTCACTGAAGCTTTCTTT
J: TRBJ1-2; size: .; D: TRBD1; V: TRBV28; CDR3: CASRNPPGTGDYGYTF; DNA: TGTGCCAGCAGAAACCCCCCAGGGACAGGAGACTATGGCTACACCTTC
J: TRBJ1-2; size: once; D: .; V: TRBV19; CDR3: CASSIVRDPDYGYTF; DNA: TGTGCCAGTAGTATAGTCCGGGACCCAGACTATGGCTACACCTTC
J: TRBJ1-2; size: .; D: .; V: TRBV19; CDR3: CASSMGGASYGYTF; DNA: TGTGCCAGTAGTATGGGGGGCGCGAGCTATGGCTACACCTTC
J: TRBJ1-2; size: .; D: .; V: TRBV18; CDR3: CASSQEGKGYGYTF; DNA: TGTGCCAGCTCACAGGAAGGGAAGGGTTATGGCTACACCTTC
J: TRBJ1-4; size: .; D: .; V: TRBV2; CDR3: CASKGRANEKLFF; DNA: TGTGCCAGCAAGGGGAGGGCTAATGAAAAACTGTTTTTT
J: TRBJ1-5; size: few; D: .; V: TRBV6-6; CDR3: CATLSRGNQPQHF; DNA: TGTGCCACCCTGAGCAGGGGCAATCAGCCCCAGCATTTT
J: TRBJ2-7; size: .; D: TRBD2; V: TRBV13; CDR3: CASSPRTSGATYEQYF; DNA: TGTGCCAGCAGCCCGAGGACTAGCGGCGCAACCTACGAGCAGTACTTC
J: TRBJ1-6; size: once; D: .; V: TRBV10-2; CDR3: CASSENVAGLNSPLHF; DNA: TGCGCCAGCAGTGAGAACGTCGCGGGATTGAATTCACCCCTCCACTTT
J: TRBJ2-1; size: .; D: TRBD2; V: TRBV29-1; CDR3: CSIPFEGLAFSEQFF; DNA: TGCAGCATCCCTTTCGAGGGACTAGCTTTCAGTGAGCAGTTCTTC
J: TRBJ2-1; size: .; D: TRBD2; V: TRBV7-6; CDR3: CASTLAGGPTYNEQFF; DNA: TGTGCCAGCACCTTAGCGGGGGGCCCCACCTACAATGAGCAGTTCTTC
J: TRBJ2-7; size: .; D: .; V: TRBV4-1; CDR3: CASSQVSGSSYEQYF; DNA: TGCGCCAGCAGCCAAGTTTCCGGGAGCTCCTACGAGCAGTACTTC
J: TRBJ2-1; size: once; D: .; V: TRBV7-9; CDR3: CASSLYYEQFF; DNA: TGTGCCAGCAGCTTATATTATGAGCAGTTCTTC
J: TRBJ1-1; size: .; D: .; V: TRBV18; CDR3: CASSPLLYTHTEAFF; DNA: TGTGCCAGCTCACCACTTCTGTACACGCACACTGAAGCTTTCTTT
J: TRBJ1-1; size: .; D: TRBD1; V: TRBV7-9; CDR3: CASSLFGTGMSEAFF; DNA: TGTGCCAGCAGCTTATTTGGGACAGGGATGTCGGAGGCTTTCTTT
J: TRBJ1-5; size: .; D: .; V: TRBV15; CDR3: CATGSGEPYQPQHF; DNA: TGTGCCACCGGCTCGGGGGAGCCCTATCAGCCCCAGCATTTT
J: TRBJ2-2; size: .; D: .; V: TRBV19; CDR3: CASSIPGQGEELFF; DNA: TGTGCCAGTAGTATTCCCGGGCAGGGAGAGGAGCTGTTTTTT
J: TRBJ2-4; size: .; D: .; V: TRBV19; CDR3: CASSGTNQNIQYF; DNA: TGTGCCAGTAGCGGGACGAATCAAAACATTCAGTACTTC
J: TRBJ1-2; size: .; D: TRBD1; V: TRBV10-3; CDR3: CAISDRDRDNNYGYTF; DNA: TGTGCCATCAGTGACCGGGACAGGGATAATAACTATGGCTACACCTTC
J: TRBJ1-2; size: .; D: .; V: TRBV19; CDR3: CASRELTGRYGYTF; DNA: TGTGCCAGTAGAGAGTTGACAGGACGCTATGGCTACACCTTC
J: TRBJ1-2; size: .; D: .; V: TRBV27; CDR3: CASSLSGVHGYTF; DNA: TGTGCCAGCAGTTTATCAGGGGTTCATGGCTACACCTTC
J: TRBJ1-6; size: .; D: .; V: TRBV30; CDR3: CAWTPGGFPYNSPLHF; DNA: TGTGCCTGGACCCCGGGGGGGTTCCCCTATAATTCACCCCTCCACTTT
J: TRBJ1-1; size: .; D: .; V: TRBV5-8; CDR3: CASSLLNAEAFF; DNA: TGTGCCAGCAGCTTGTTGAACGCTGAAGCTTTCTTT
J: TRBJ1-1; size: .; D: .; V: TRBV7-2; CDR3: CASSLVTPRQGGAFF; DNA: TGTGCCAGCAGCTTAGTAACCCCGCGCCAGGGCGGTGCTTTCTTT
J: TRBJ2-4; size: .; D: TRBD2; V: TRBV28; CDR3: CASSSNRAGLELIQYF; DNA: TGTGCCAGCAGTTCAAATAGGGCGGGACTAGAACTCATTCAGTACTTC
J: TRBJ1-1; size: .; D: TRBD1; V: TRBV9; CDR3: CASSVGRGRDTEAFF; DNA: TGTGCCAGCAGCGTAGGTAGGGGGCGGGACACTGAAGCTTTCTTT
J: TRBJ2-7; size: .; D: .; V: TRBV11-3; CDR3: CASSQTGDWSHEQYF; DNA: TGTGCCAGCAGTCAAACAGGGGACTGGAGTCACGAGCAGTACTTC
J: TRBJ1-2; size: .; D: .; V: TRBV7-9; CDR3: CASSLFMGTRRDYTF; DNA: TGTGCCAGCAGCTTATTTATGGGGACACGTAGGGACTACACCTTC
J: TRBJ2-7; size: .; D: .; V: TRBV27; CDR3: CASRGAGGFSYEQYF; DNA: TGTGCCAGCAGGGGGGCAGGCGGTTTCTCCTACGAGCAGTACTTC
J: TRBJ2-2; size: .; D: .; V: TRBV9; CDR3: CASRPLEGGGELFF; DNA: TGTGCCAGCCGACCCCTGGAGGGCGGCGGGGAGCTGTTTTTT
J: TRBJ2-7; size: .; D: TRBD1; V: TRBV5-4; CDR3: CASSRTGVSYEQYF; DNA: TGTGCCAGCAGCAGGACAGGGGTGTCCTACGAGCAGTACTTC
J: TRBJ1-5; size: once; D: .; V: TRBV18; CDR3: CASSPARNQPQHF; DNA: TGTGCCAGCTCACCAGCTCGCAATCAGCCCCAGCATTTT
J: TRBJ2-7; size: .; D: .; V: TRBV7-9; CDR3: CASSQGGSYEQYF; DNA: TGTGCCAGCAGCCAGGGGGGCTCCTACGAGCAGTACTTC
J: TRBJ1-3; size: .; D: .; V: TRBV18; CDR3: CASSPKGREPSGNTIYF; DNA: TGTGCCAGCTCACCAAAAGGGCGGGAACCCTCTGGAAACACCATATATTTT
J: TRBJ2-5; size: once; D: TRBD2; V: TRBV3-1/TRBV3-2; CDR3: CASSQPPPILAGAEKETQYF; DNA: TGTGCCAGCAGCCAACCCCCCCCCATACTAGCGGGGGCGGAAAAAGAGACCCAGTACTTC